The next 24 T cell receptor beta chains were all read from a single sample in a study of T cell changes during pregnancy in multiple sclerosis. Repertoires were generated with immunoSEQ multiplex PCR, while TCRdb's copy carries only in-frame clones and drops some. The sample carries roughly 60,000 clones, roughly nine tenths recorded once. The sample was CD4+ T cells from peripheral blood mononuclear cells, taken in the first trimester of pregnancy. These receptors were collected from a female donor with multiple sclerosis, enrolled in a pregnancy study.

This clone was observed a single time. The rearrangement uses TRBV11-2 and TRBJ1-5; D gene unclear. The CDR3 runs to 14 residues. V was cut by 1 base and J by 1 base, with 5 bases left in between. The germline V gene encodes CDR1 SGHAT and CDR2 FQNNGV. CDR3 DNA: TGTGCCAGCAGCTTAGTTTCGAGCAATCAGCCCCAGCATTTT. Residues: CASSLVSSNQPQHF.

CDR3 sequence reads: CASSLGTAAHNEQFF. The CDR3 DNA reads as TGTGCCAGCAGCCTGGGGACAGCCGCCCACAATGAGCAGTTCTTC. V gene TRBV7-3 combines with J gene TRBJ2-1, with 7 positions matching TRBD1. The CDR3 has 15 residues. The trim removed 5 bases at V and 5 bases at J, leaving 9 bases unmatched. Per the germline V gene, CDR1 is SGHTA and CDR2 is FQGTGA.

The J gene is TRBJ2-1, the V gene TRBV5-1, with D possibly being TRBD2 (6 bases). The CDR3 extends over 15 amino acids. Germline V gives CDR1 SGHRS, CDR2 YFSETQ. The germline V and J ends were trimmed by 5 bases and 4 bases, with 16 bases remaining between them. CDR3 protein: CASRLGDFTYNEQFF. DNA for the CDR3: TGCGCCAGCAGACTCGGGGACTTTACTTACAATGAGCAGTTCTTC.

The CDR3 sequence is CASSRVLNEKLFF. The CDR3 DNA follows: TGCGCCAGCAGCCGAGTTCTTAATGAAAAACTGTTTTTT. This chain links TRBV4-3 with TRBJ1-4; D is ambiguous. The CDR3 is 13 residues long. Germline loops: CDR1 LGHNA, CDR2 YSLEER. V lost 4 bases and J 4 bases, leaving 7 bases between the germline ends.

DNA of the CDR3: TGTGCCAGCAGCGTAGGGACAGGGTTAGCATACGAGCAGTACTTC. Its translation: CASSVGTGLAYEQYF. The genes are TRBV9 and TRBJ2-7, with 8 nucleotides matching TRBD1. Germline CDR1 is SGDLS and CDR2 is YYNGEE. J lost 4 bases, V lost 0 bases, and 6 bases had no gene match. This CDR3 has 15 amino acids.

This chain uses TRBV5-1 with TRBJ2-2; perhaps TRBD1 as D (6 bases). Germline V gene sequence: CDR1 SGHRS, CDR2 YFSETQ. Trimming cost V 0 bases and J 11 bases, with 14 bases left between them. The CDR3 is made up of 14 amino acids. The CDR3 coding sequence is TGCGCCAGCAGCTTGGGCGTGAACAGGGAAGAGCTGTTTTTT. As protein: CASSLGVNREELFF.

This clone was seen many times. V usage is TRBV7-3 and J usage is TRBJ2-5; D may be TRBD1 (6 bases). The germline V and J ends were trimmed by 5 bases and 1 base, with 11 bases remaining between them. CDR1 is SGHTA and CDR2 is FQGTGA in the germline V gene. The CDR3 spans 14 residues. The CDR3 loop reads CASSRSRGQETQYF. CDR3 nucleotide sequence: TGTGCCAGCAGCCGTTCCAGGGGCCAAGAGACCCAGTACTTC.

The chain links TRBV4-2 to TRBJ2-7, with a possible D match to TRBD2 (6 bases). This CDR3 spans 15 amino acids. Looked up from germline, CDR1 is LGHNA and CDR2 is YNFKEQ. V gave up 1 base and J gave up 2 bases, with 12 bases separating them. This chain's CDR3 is CASSQARRLAYEQYF. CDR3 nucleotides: TGTGCCAGCAGCCAAGCCCGAAGACTAGCCTACGAGCAGTACTTC.

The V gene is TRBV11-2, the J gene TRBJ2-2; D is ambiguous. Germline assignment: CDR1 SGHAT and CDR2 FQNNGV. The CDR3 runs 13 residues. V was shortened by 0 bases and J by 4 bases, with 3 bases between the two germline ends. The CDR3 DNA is TGTGCCAGCAGCTTAGATCGCACCGGGGAGCTGTTTTTT. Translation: CASSLDRTGELFF.

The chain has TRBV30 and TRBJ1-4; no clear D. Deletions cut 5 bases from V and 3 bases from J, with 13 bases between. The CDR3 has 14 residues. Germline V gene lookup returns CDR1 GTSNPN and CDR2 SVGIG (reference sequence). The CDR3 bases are TGTGCCTGGGCGACCCTCGGGGCTAATGAAAAACTGTTTTTT. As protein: CAWATLGANEKLFF.

CDR3: CASSFGTGDPLHF. Written as DNA, the CDR3 is TGTGCCAGCAGCTTTGGGACAGGGGATCCCCTCCACTTT. The chain links TRBV11-3 to TRBJ1-6, with 10 nucleotides matching TRBD1. The CDR3 runs to 13 residues. V was pared by 3 bases and J by 13 bases, with 3 bases of the junction left unmatched. Germline V gene lookup returns CDR1 SGHNT and CDR2 YENEEA.

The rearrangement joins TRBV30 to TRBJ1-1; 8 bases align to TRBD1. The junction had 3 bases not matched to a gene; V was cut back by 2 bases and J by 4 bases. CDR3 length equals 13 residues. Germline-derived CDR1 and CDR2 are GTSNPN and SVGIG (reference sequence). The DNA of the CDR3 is TGTGCCTGGAGTCGGACAGGGAGCACTGAAGCTTTCTTT. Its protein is CAWSRTGSTEAFF.

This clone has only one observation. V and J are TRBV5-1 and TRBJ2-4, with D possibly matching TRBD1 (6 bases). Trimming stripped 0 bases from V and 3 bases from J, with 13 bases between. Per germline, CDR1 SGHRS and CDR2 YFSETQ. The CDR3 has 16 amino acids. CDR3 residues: CASSLAAGAYKNIQYF. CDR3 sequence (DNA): TGCGCCAGCAGCTTGGCCGCAGGGGCCTACAAAAACATTCAGTACTTC.

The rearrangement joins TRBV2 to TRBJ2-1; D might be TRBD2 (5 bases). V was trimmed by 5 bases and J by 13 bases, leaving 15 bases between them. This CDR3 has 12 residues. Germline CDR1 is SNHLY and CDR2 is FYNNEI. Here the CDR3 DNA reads TGTGCCAGCAGTCTCAGTCGGGATACACAGTTCTTC. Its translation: CASSLSRDTQFF.

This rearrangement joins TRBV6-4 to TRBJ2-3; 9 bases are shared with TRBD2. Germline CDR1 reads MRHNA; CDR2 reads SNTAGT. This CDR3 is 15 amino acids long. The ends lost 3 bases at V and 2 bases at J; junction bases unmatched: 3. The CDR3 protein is CASSEASGTTDTQYF. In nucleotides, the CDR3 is TGTGCCAGCAGTGAGGCTAGCGGGACCACAGATACGCAGTATTTT.

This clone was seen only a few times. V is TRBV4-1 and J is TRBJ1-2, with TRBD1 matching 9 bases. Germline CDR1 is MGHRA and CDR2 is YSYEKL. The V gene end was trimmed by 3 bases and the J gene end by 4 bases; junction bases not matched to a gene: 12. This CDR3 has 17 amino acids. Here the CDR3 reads CASSHTTGTGPSYGYTF. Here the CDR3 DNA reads TGCGCCAGCAGCCACACCACCGGGACAGGGCCTTCCTATGGCTACACCTTC.

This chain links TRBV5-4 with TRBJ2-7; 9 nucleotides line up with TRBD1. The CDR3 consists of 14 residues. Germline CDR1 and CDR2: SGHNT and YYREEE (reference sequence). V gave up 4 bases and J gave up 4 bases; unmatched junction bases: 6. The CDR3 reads CASSAGQGRYEQYF. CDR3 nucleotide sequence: TGTGCCAGCAGCGCTGGACAGGGGAGGTACGAGCAGTACTTC.

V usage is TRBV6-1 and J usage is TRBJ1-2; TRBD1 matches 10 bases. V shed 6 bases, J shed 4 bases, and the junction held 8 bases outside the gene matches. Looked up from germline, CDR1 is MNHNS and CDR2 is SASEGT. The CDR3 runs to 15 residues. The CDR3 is CASSVGDRGVYGYTF. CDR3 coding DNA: TGTGCCAGCAGCGTCGGGGACAGGGGTGTCTATGGCTACACCTTC.

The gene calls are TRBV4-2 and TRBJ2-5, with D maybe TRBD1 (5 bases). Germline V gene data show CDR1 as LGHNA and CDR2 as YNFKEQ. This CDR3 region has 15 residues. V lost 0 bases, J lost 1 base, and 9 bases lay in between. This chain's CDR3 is CASSQDGASQETQYF. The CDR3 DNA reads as TGTGCCAGCAGCCAAGATGGGGCCAGCCAAGAGACCCAGTACTTC.

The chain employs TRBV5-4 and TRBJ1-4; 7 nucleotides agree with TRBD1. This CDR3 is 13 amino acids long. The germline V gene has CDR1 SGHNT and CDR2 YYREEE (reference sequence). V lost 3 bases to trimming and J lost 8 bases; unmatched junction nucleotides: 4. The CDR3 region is CASSYGTVEKLFF. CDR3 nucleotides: TGTGCCAGCAGCTACGGGACAGTGGAAAAACTGTTTTTT.

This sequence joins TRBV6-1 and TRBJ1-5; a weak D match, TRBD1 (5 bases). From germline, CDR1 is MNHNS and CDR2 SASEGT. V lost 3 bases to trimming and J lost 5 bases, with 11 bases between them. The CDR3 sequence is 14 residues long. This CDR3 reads CASSEWGVDQPQHF. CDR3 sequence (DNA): TGTGCCAGCAGTGAGTGGGGGGTGGATCAGCCCCAGCATTTT.

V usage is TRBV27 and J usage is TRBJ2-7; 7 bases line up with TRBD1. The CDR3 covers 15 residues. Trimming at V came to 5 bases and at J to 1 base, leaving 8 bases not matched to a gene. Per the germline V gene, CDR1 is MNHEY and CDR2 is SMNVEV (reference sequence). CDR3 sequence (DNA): TGTGCCAGCAGTGACAGGGATCGACTATCCTACGAGCAGTACTTC. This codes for CASSDRDRLSYEQYF.

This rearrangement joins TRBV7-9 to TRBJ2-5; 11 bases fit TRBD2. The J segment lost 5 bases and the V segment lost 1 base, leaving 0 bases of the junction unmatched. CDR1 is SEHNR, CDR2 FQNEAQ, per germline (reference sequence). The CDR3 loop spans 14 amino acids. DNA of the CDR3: TGTGCCAGCAGCTTAGGACTAGCGGGGGAGACCCAGTACTTC. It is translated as CASSLGLAGETQYF.

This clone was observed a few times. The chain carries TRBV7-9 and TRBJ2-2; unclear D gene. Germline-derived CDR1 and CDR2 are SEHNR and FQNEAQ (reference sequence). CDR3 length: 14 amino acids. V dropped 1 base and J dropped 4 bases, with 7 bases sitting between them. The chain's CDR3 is CASSLVAGTGELFF. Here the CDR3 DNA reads TGTGCCAGCAGCTTAGTCGCCGGCACCGGGGAGCTGTTTTTT. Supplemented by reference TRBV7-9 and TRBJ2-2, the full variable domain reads DTGVSQNPRHKITKRGQNVTFRCDPISEHNRLYWYRQTLGQGPEFLTYFQNEAQLEKSRLLSDRFSAERPKGSFSTLEIQRTEQGDSAMYLCASSLVAGTGELFFGEGSRLTVL.